These 2 T cell receptor beta chains were all obtained from the same sample, sequenced in a study of cytomegalovirus exposure and HLA in healthy donors (dated by TCRdb to between 2016 and 2019). The library was built by means of the immunoSEQ multiplex PCR assay. The multiplex PCR relied on a mix of 60 forward primers for TCR Vbeta segments and 13 reverse primers for TCR Jbeta segments. TCRdb obtained this table from immuneACCESS and retained in-frame rearrangements with V and J assigned. These tables miss some clones; where compared with another copy, unresolved V genes account for less than half of the shortfall, and the remainder is unexplained. The sample table shows 100,000 to 150,000 clones, and roughly 17% are seen once. Roughly 2.7% of the sample is in the top ten clones. The sample was PBMCs. These receptor sequences come from a female donor in good health and CMV-seropositive.

This clone was picked up a small number of times. This chain joins TRBV4-3 and TRBJ2-3; the match to TRBD2 covers 8 bases. V dropped 1 base and J dropped 10; count of bases not matched to a gene: 16. The CDR3 loop spans 17 amino acids. Germline-derived CDR1 and CDR2 are LGHNA and YSLEER. The CDR3 region is CASSQGRGFPAGASQYF. In DNA form, the CDR3 reads TGCGCCAGCAGCCAAGGGCGGGGTTTCCCAGCGGGGGCCTCGCAGTATTTT.

This clone came up a few times. The rearrangement joins TRBV4-1 to TRBJ2-7; 7 nucleotides agree with TRBD1. V lost 2 bases, J lost 4 bases, and 8 bases stayed unmatched. Per germline, CDR1 MGHRA and CDR2 YSYEKL. There are 15 residues in the CDR3. The CDR3 DNA sequence: TGCGCCAGCAGCCAAACCCCCGGGACAGCATACGAGCAGTACTTC. Its protein product is CASSQTPGTAYEQYF.